The following is a TCR beta chain sequence with its context. Its antigen has not been determined. Base qualities are not recorded, but no much larger clone differs from it by a single base. The CDR3, cysteine through phenylalanine, is 15 amino acids long. CDR3 DNA only is kept here, 45 bases in frame from base 1. The germline V gene supplies CDR1 MDHEN and CDR2 SYDVKM. V is clipped by 5 bases and J by 0 bases, and the sequence between their germline boundaries is 11 bases long. The donors were healthy, HIV-negative adults with no recently reported acute infections or vaccinations. Every donor was a Caucasian adult living in Nashville, Tennessee, USA. CD4+ T cells were enriched by magnetic negative selection; naive cells were then positively selected on CD45RA, and the negative fraction formed the memory subset. Blood was collected by leukapheresis, and PBMCs were isolated by Ficoll-Histopaque density gradient centrifugation and then cryopreserved in liquid nitrogen vapor phase. Analytical flow cytometry was used to check the purity and quantity of each magnetically sorted T cell population. Genomic DNA was isolated from every sorted fraction and measured by UV absorbance on a Nanodrop 2000c.

Using the deep immunoSEQ assay, multiplex PCR amplified TCR CDR3 regions from genomic DNA. Extracted genomic DNA from each cell subset was distributed evenly across all wells of several immunoSEQ 96-well plates, and each plate was treated as a replicate. For sorted subsets, roughly 200 ng genomic DNA, equal to 30,000 to 35,000 T cell genomes, was loaded into each replicate PCR. Purified libraries were measured with a Qubit 3.0 fluorometer, size-checked on a Bioanalyzer 2100, and measured again with the KAPA Library Quantification kit. Every immunoSEQ 96-well plate was sequenced on a dedicated single-read 150-cycle Illumina NextSeq 550 flow cell. The published analysis was carried out like this. Because only junctional sequences without quality scores were contained in the immunoSEQ output, filtering matching that applied to full-length reads could not be performed. To assign V/J genes and CDR3, sequences were annotated using PyIR, a Python wrapper for IgBLAST v1.9, with IMGT germline references. Reads with weak V/J assignments (E-value above 1e-6), missing CDR3, stop codons, out-of-frame junctions, or ambiguous translated residues were removed. A V3J clonotype was defined by an identical inferred V gene, J gene, and CDR3 amino acid sequence. Percentage overlap between repertoires was computed as shared unique clonotypes divided by the size of the smaller repertoire. Three approaches were used to assess repertoire richness: RTK rarefaction, the Chao1 estimator, and Recon v2.1 estimates of unobserved clonotypes. Generation probabilities for all TCRbeta clonotypes obtained by the gDNA method from a handful of donors were computed using OLGA. TCRdb took this table from immuneACCESS and kept in-frame rearrangements with V and J called. Such tables lack part of the clones; where checked against another copy, unresolved V genes explain under half of the gap, and the rest is unexplained. Clonal size and the V and J genes are those of that table, whereas D and trimming came from the DNA. The sample table shows 2 million to 2.5 million clones, and around 92% are seen once. Clones ranked in the top ten supply 0.37% of the sample.

This sample was taken from a study of shared clonotypes between healthy human individuals (dated by TCRdb to 2020 to 2021). Regarding the research as a whole: Two women and a few men aged 18 to 49 years were included in the cohort. For each donor, CD4 naive and CD4 memory were each given three plates, CD8 naive was given two plates, and CD8 memory was given one plate. To estimate repertoire size and how much clonotype sharing occurs between individuals, the study deeply sequenced the blood TCR repertoires of roughly 5 healthy adults. Different laboratories and diverse techniques were used to prepare libraries and sequence TCR repertoires, to increase sequencing depth and limit assay-specific biases. Between about 0.85 and 10 billion PBMCs per donor were obtained by leukapheresis. Study-level results and caveats: The small number of donors limited the genetic and exposure-history diversity represented. When several donors were compared, the shared fraction of clonotypes was about 5% for naive CD4, roughly 3.4% for naive CD8, 2.3% for memory CD4, and less than 0.5% for memory CD8. Sampling was limited to blood, and TCR repertoires in tissue likely differ from TCR repertoires in blood. Naive subsets generally had larger estimated clonotype richness than memory subsets did. Clonotypes shared by all four sorted-subset donors showed higher generation probabilities than non-shared clonotypes. Based on pairwise subsampling, the degree of clonotype sharing among donors was expected to be affected by sequencing depth. Rarefaction of sorted-subset datasets indicated incomplete sequencing despite the large sequencing depth.

The sample comprised naive CD4+ T cells from PBMCs. Interpreted using the paper, the cell subset or site label stands for: CD45RA+ positively selected. The clonotype was recovered from a man aged 18 to 30 in good health. Some clones in this sample may be carry-over from other donors' samples. Here the chain combines TRBV28 and TRBJ1-5, with the D gene not confidently named. At the DNA level, the sequence is TGTGCCAGCAGTCCAAGGACCGATAGCAATCAGCCCCAGCATTTT. The translation is CASSPRTDSNQPQHF. Joined to the reference TRBV28 and TRBJ1-5 proteins, this CDR3 gives the full variable domain: DVKVTQSSRYLVKRTGEKVFLECVQDMDHENMFWYRQDPGLGLRLIYFSYDVKMKEKGDIPEGYSVSREKKERFSLILESASTNQTSMYLCASSPRTDSNQPQHFGDGTRLSIL.